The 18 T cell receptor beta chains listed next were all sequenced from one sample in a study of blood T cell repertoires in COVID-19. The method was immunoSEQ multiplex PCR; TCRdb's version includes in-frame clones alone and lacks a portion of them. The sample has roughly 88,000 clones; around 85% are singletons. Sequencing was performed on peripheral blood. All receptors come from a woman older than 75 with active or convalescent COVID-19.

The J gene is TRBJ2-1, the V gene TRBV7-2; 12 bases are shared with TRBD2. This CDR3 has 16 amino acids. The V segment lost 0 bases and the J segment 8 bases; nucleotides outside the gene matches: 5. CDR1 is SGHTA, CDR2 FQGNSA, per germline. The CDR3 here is CASSLAVTSGGYEQFF. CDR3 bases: TGTGCCAGCAGCTTAGCGGTGACTAGCGGGGGCTATGAGCAGTTCTTC.

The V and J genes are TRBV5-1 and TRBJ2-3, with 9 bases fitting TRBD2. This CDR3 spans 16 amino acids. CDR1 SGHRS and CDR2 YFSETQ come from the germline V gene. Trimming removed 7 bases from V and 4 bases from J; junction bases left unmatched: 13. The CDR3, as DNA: TGCGCCAGCCTAAAAACCGGGACTAGCTTGTCAGATACGCAGTATTTT. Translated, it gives CASLKTGTSLSDTQYF.

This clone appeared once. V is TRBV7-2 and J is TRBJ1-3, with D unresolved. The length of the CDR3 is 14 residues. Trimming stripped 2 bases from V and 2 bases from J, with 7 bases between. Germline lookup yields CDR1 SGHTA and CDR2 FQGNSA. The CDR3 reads CASSLSGTGNTIYF. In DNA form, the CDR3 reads TGTGCCAGCAGCTTATCGGGAACTGGAAACACCATATATTTT.

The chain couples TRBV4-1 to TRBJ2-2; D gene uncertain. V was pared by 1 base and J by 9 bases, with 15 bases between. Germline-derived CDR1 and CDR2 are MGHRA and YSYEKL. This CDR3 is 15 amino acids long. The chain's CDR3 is CASSQGVTNHRELFF. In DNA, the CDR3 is TGCGCCAGCAGCCAAGGGGTGACAAACCACCGGGAGCTGTTTTTT.

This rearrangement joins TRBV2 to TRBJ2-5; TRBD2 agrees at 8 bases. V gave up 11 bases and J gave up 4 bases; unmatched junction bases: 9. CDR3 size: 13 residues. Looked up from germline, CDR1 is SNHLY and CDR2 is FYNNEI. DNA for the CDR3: TGTGCCGTACAAGCGGGAGTTGCAGAGACCCAGTACTTC. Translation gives CAVQAGVAETQYF.

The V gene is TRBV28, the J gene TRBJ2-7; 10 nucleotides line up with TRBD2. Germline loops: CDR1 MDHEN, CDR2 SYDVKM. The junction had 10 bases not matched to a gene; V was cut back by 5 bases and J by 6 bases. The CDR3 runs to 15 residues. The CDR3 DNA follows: TGTGCCAGCAGTCTCCTAGCGGGAGTATCGGGCGAGCAGTACTTC. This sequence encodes CASSLLAGVSGEQYF.

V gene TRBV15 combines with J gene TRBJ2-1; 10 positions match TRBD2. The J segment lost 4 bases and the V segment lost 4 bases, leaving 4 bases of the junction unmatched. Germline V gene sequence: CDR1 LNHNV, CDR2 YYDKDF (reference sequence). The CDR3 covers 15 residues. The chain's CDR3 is CATSIEAGGYNEQFF. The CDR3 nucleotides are TGTGCCACCAGCATTGAAGCGGGAGGGTACAATGAGCAGTTCTTC.

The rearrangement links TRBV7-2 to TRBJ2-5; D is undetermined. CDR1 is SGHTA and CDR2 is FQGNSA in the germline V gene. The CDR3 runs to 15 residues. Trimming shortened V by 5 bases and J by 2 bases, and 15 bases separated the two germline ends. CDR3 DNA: TGTGCCAGCAGCCCACGTAGCAGCGATCAAGAGACCCAGTACTTC. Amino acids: CASSPRSSDQETQYF. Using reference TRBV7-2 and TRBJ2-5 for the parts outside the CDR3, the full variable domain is GAGVSQSPSNKVTEKGKDVELRCDPISGHTALYWYRQSLGQGLEFLIYFQGNSAPDKSGLPSDRFSAERTGGSVSTLTIQRTQQEDSAVYLCASSPRSSDQETQYFGPGTRLLVL.

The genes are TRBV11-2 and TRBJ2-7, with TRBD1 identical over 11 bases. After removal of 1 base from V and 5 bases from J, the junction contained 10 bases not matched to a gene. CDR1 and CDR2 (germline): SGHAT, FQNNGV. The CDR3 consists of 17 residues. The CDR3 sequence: CASSLASRPGQGDEQYF. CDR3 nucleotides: TGTGCCAGCAGCTTAGCGAGCCGCCCGGGACAGGGGGACGAGCAGTACTTC.

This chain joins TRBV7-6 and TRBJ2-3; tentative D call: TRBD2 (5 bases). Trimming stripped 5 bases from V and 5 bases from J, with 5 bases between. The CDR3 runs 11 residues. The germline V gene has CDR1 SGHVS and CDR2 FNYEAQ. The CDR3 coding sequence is TGTGCCAGCAGCGCGGGAGATACGCAGTATTTT. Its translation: CASSAGDTQYF.

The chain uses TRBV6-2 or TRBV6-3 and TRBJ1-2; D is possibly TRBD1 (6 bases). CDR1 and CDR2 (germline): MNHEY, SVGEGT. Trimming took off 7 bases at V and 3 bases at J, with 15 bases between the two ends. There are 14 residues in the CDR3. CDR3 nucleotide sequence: TGTGCCAGCACCCCAGGGGTGGTGTACTATGGCTACACCTTC. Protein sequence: CASTPGVVYYGYTF.

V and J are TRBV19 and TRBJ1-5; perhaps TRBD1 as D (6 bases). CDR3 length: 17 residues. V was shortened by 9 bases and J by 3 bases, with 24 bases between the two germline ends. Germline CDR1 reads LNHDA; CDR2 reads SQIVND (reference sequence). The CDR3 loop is CASGKLQRTDLNQPQHF. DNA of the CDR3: TGTGCCAGCGGTAAACTTCAGAGGACAGATCTCAATCAGCCCCAGCATTTT.

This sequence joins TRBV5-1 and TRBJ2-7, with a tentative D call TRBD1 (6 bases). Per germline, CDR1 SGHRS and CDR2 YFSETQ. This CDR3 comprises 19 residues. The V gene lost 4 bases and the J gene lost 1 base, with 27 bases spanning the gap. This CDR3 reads CASSQPEHKTGPLSYEQYF. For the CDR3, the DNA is TGCGCCAGCAGCCAGCCGGAGCACAAAACAGGGCCCCTGTCCTACGAGCAGTACTTC. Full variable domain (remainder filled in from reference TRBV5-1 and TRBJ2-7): KAGVTQTPRYLIKTRGQQVTLSCSPISGHRSVSWYQQTPGQGLQFLFEYFSETQRNKGNFPGRFSGRQFSNSRSEMNVSTLELGDSALYLCASSQPEHKTGPLSYEQYFGPGTRLTVT.

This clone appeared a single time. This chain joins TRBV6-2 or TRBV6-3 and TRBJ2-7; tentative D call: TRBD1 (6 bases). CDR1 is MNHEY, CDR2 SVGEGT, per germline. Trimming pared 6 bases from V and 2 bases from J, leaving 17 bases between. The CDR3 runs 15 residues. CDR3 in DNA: TGTGCCAGCAGCACCACGGACAGATATACCTACGAGCAGTACTTC. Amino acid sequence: CASSTTDRYTYEQYF.

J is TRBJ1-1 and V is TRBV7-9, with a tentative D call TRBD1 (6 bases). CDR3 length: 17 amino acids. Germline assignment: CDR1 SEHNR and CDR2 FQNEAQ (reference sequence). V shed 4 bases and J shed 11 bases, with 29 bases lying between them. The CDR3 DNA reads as TGTGCCAGCAGCTCCCTGGGGGGGCAGGTACCTACACTGTGGGCTTTCTTT. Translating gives CASSSLGGQVPTLWAFF.

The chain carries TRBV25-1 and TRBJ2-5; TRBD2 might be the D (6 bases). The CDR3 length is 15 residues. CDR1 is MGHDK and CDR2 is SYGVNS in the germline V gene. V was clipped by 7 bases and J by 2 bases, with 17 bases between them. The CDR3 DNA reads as TGTGCCAGCACCCCTGGAGGGACGGTTCAAGAGACCCAGTACTTC. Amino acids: CASTPGGTVQETQYF.

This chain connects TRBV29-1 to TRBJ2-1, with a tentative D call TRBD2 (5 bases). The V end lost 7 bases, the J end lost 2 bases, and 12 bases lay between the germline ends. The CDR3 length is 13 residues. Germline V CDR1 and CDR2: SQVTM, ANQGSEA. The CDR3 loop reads CSADYQAYNEQFF. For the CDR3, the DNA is TGCAGCGCCGACTACCAGGCCTACAATGAGCAGTTCTTC.

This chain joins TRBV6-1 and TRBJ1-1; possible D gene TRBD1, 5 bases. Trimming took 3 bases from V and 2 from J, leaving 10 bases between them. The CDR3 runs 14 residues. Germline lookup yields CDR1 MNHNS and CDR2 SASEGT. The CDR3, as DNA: TGTGCCAGCAGTGACGGACACGGAAACACTGAAGCTTTCTTT. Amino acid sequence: CASSDGHGNTEAFF.